These 14 T cell receptor beta chains were all obtained from the same sample, sequenced in a study of shared T cell receptors in the human thymus. Profiling relied on immunoSEQ multiplex PCR, and the TCRdb table lists in-frame clones only, not all of them. The sample yields roughly 500,000 clones, about 80% seen once. These data were likewise used in another study, on human thymus T cells.

The specimen was thymocytes. The receptors derive from a boy younger than two with a congenital heart defect.

The chain employs TRBV4-2 and TRBJ1-2; TRBD1 agrees at 9 bases. Germline CDR1 LGHNA, CDR2 YNFKEQ. The CDR3 totals 18 residues. Losses at the gene ends were 2 bases for V and 4 bases for J; bases not matched to a gene: 14. The CDR3 loop reads CASSQKNRGPVLGYGYTF. In DNA form, the CDR3 reads TGTGCCAGCAGCCAAAAAAACAGGGGGCCGGTACTGGGCTATGGCTACACCTTC.

This chain joins TRBV7-9 and TRBJ2-1, with 7 bases matching TRBD1. Germline V gives CDR1 SEHNR, CDR2 FQNEAQ (reference sequence). Germline trimming cut 5 bases from V and 2 bases from J; bases unmatched to any gene: 6. The CDR3 contains 15 residues. CDR3 DNA: TGTGCCAGCAGCAACCGACAGGGCCCCTACAATGAGCAGTTCTTC. This codes for CASSNRQGPYNEQFF.

The chain recombines TRBV10-1 with TRBJ2-7; 8 bases are shared with TRBD1. V trimming: 6 bases; J trimming: 5 bases; junction bases outside the gene matches: 9. The CDR3 contains 14 residues. CDR1 is WNHNN, CDR2 SYGVQD, per germline (reference sequence). CDR3 coding DNA: TGCGCCAGCAGCGGTTCGCAGGGGGCAAACGAGCAGTACTTC. This sequence encodes CASSGSQGANEQYF.

The chain employs TRBV4-1 and TRBJ2-3; 8 bases are a match to TRBD2. The CDR3 is made up of 16 amino acids. CDR1 and CDR2 from the germline V gene are MGHRA and YSYEKL. V lost 1 base, J lost 1 base, and 4 bases stayed unmatched. The CDR3 is CASSQVPGLGTDTQYF. DNA of the CDR3: TGCGCCAGCAGCCAAGTACCGGGACTAGGCACAGATACGCAGTATTTT.

The rearrangement uses TRBV5-4 and TRBJ2-7; 8 bases are shared with TRBD1. The CDR3 extends over 16 amino acids. Germline V gene lookup returns CDR1 SGHNT and CDR2 YYREEE (reference sequence). V lost 3 bases to trimming and J lost 2 bases; unmatched junction nucleotides: 10. CDR3 region: CASSSGGGKGAYEQYF. CDR3 DNA: TGTGCCAGCAGCTCAGGGGGCGGGAAAGGCGCCTACGAGCAGTACTTC.

The V gene is TRBV5-6, the J gene TRBJ1-2; D uncertain. The CDR3 runs to 19 residues. Deletions cut 2 bases from V and 0 bases from J, with 23 bases between. Looked up from germline, CDR1 is SGHDT and CDR2 is YYEEEE. The CDR3 is CASSLFYRGKGKANYGYTF. The CDR3 DNA reads TGTGCCAGCAGCTTATTCTACCGGGGAAAGGGAAAAGCTAACTATGGCTACACCTTC. Full variable domain (remainder filled in from reference TRBV5-6 and TRBJ1-2): DAGVTQSPTHLIKTRGQQVTLRCSPKSGHDTVSWYQQALGQGPQFIFQYYEEEERQRGNFPDRFSGHQFPNYSSELNVNALLLGDSALYLCASSLFYRGKGKANYGYTFGSGTRLTVV.

V gene TRBV11-2 combines with J gene TRBJ2-7, with TRBD2 matching 7 bases. The germline V gene encodes CDR1 SGHAT and CDR2 FQNNGV. The CDR3 extends over 16 amino acids. The ends lost 4 bases at V and 0 bases at J; junction bases unmatched: 9. Written as DNA, the CDR3 is TGTGCCAGCAGCTCAGTCTTGCGGGGGAGCTCCTACGAGCAGTACTTC. Protein sequence: CASSSVLRGSSYEQYF.

The DNA of the CDR3 is TGTGCCAGCAGTCGTCTCGGTGACAGGGAGAGCGGCTACACCTTC. Residues: CASSRLGDRESGYTF. The V gene is TRBV2, the J gene TRBJ1-2; 7 bases are shared with TRBD1. The germline gives CDR1 SNHLY, CDR2 FYNNEI. The CDR3 is 15 amino acids. Germline trimming cut 5 bases from V and 8 bases from J; bases unmatched to any gene: 14.

This sequence joins TRBV11-2 and TRBJ2-5; the match to TRBD2 covers 12 bases. V shed 5 bases, J shed 0 bases, and the junction held 7 bases outside the gene matches. Germline CDR1 SGHAT, CDR2 FQNNGV. This CDR3 has 17 amino acids. CDR3: CASSLTGTSGYQETQYF. In DNA, the CDR3 is TGTGCCAGCAGCCTAACCGGGACTAGCGGGTACCAAGAGACCCAGTACTTC.

The V gene is TRBV29-1, the J gene TRBJ2-1; 7 positions agree with TRBD2. Trimming cost V 7 bases and J 7 bases; bases outside gene matches: 22. Germline CDR1 SQVTM, CDR2 ANQGSEA. This CDR3 region has 17 residues. The CDR3 spells CSARGDSGSWAENEQFF. CDR3 nucleotides: TGCAGCGCCCGAGGGGATAGCGGGTCTTGGGCGGAGAATGAGCAGTTCTTC.

This clone was seen more than once but under ten times. This rearrangement joins TRBV14 to TRBJ2-7; D perhaps matches TRBD1 (6 bases). The V end was cut by 1 base, the J end by 3 bases, with 13 bases between. The CDR3 loop spans 15 amino acids. Germline V lookup: CDR1 SGHDN, CDR2 FVKESK. CDR3: CASSQGSGGFYEQYF. For the CDR3, the DNA is TGTGCCAGCAGCCAAGGCAGTGGGGGCTTCTACGAGCAGTACTTC. Based on the CDR3 plus reference TRBV14 and TRBJ2-7, the full variable domain is EAGVTQFPSHSVIEKGQTVTLRCDPISGHDNLYWYRRVMGKEIKFLLHFVKESKQDESGMPNNRFLAERTGGTYSTLKVQPAELEDSGVYFCASSQGSGGFYEQYFGPGTRLTVT.

This chain links TRBV30 with TRBJ1-1, with TRBD1 matching over 8 bases. V was clipped by 0 bases and J by 10 bases; unmatched bases: 19. Per the germline V gene, CDR1 is GTSNPN and CDR2 is SVGIG (reference sequence). The CDR3 has 17 residues. The CDR3 reads CAWSVRQGARGFGGAFF. Here the CDR3 DNA reads TGTGCCTGGAGTGTACGCCAGGGGGCAAGGGGGTTTGGTGGAGCTTTCTTT.

The J gene is TRBJ2-1, the V gene TRBV7-9; TRBD2 agrees at 14 bases. Per the germline V gene, CDR1 is SEHNR and CDR2 is FQNEAQ (reference sequence). With V trimmed by 1 base and J by 7 bases, 6 bases remained unmatched. The CDR3 runs to 17 residues. The CDR3 spells CASSLGGTSGRSNEQFF. The CDR3, as DNA: TGTGCCAGCAGCTTAGGAGGGACTAGCGGGAGATCGAATGAGCAGTTCTTC.

This clone was observed once. The J gene is TRBJ1-4, the V gene TRBV7-9; D ambiguous. CDR1 is SEHNR and CDR2 is FQNEAQ in the germline V gene (reference sequence). This CDR3 is 16 amino acids long. V lost 1 base and J lost 7, with 16 bases in between. CDR3 DNA: TGTGCCAGCAGCTTAGGGCGGCCCCCAAGAGCTGAAAAACTGTTTTTT. It translates to CASSLGRPPRAEKLFF.